One sample yielded the 8 T cell receptor beta chains listed below, sequenced in a study of T cell responses to AZD1222 COVID-19 vaccine. The method was immunoSEQ multiplex PCR; TCRdb's version includes in-frame clones alone and lacks a portion of them. The sample lists about 97,000 clones, roughly nine tenths seen once, with approximately 5.1% in the top ten. Sequencing was performed on peripheral blood, taken on day 0 of AZD1222 vaccination. The source is an adult in good health.

This chain uses TRBV21-1 with TRBJ1-1; the table gives TRBD1 as D, unverified against the DNA. TRBV21-1 is designated a pseudogene. This CDR3 comprises 18 residues. CDR3 in amino acids: CASSKIWVVKQGAPEAFF. The CDR3 DNA follows: TGTGCCAGCAGCAAAATCTGGGTAGTAAAACAGGGGGCCCCTGAAGCTTTCTTT.

V gene TRBV5-1 combines with J gene TRBJ1-2, with D possibly being TRBD1 (5 bases). V was pared by 5 bases and J by 6 bases, with 17 bases between. The CDR3 loop spans 14 amino acids. The germline gives CDR1 SGHRS, CDR2 YFSETQ. The CDR3 region is CASSVVGGIDGYTF. DNA for the CDR3: TGCGCCAGCAGTGTCGTCGGGGGAATAGATGGCTACACCTTC.

This chain connects TRBV30 to TRBJ2-1; no firm D call. The CDR3 runs 12 residues. Germline V gene data show CDR1 as GTSNPN and CDR2 as SVGIG (reference sequence). V shed 0 bases and J shed 10 bases, with 10 bases lying between them. The CDR3 region is CAWSVSVGEQFF. The CDR3 DNA is TGTGCCTGGAGTGTTTCCGTAGGGGAGCAGTTCTTC.

The chain is built from TRBV7-3 and TRBJ1-1, with 8 bases that match TRBD1. V lost 6 bases and J lost 1; bases outside the gene matches: 4. The germline CDR1 and CDR2 sequences are SGHTA and FQGTGA. This CDR3 is built from 14 residues. CDR3 sequence: CASRQTGENTEAFF. The CDR3 bases are TGTGCCAGCAGACAGACAGGGGAGAACACTGAAGCTTTCTTT.

CDR3 sequence: CASSYNQGQRSPLHF. The CDR3 DNA follows: TGTGCCAGCAGCTACAATCAAGGGCAGCGTTCACCCCTCCACTTT. The V and J genes are TRBV5-6 and TRBJ1-6; no clear D gene. CDR1 and CDR2 (germline): SGHDT, YYEEEE. This CDR3 has 15 residues. The germline V and J ends were trimmed by 3 bases and 9 bases, with 16 bases remaining between them.

V is TRBV6-2 or TRBV6-3 and J is TRBJ1-1, with a tentative D call TRBD1 (6 bases). Germline lookup yields CDR1 MNHEY and CDR2 SVGEGT. The CDR3 length is 12 residues. Trimming cost V 4 bases and J 8 bases, with 11 bases left between them. The CDR3 sequence is CASSFLDREAFF. The DNA for the CDR3 is TGTGCCAGCAGTTTCCTTGACAGGGAAGCTTTCTTT.

The chain carries TRBV11-2 and TRBJ1-2; the D is unclear. V was cut by 0 bases and J by 7 bases, with 9 bases left in between. This CDR3 spans 13 amino acids. Germline values: CDR1 SGHAT, CDR2 FQNNGV. CDR3 amino acids: CASSLDGISGYTF. The DNA for the CDR3 is TGTGCCAGCAGCTTAGATGGGATCTCTGGCTACACCTTC.

In DNA, the CDR3 is TGTGCCAGTAGTCCGGAGTTGGTCCTCGGGGAAAAACTGTTTTTT. This gives the protein CASSPELVLGEKLFF. This chain uses TRBV19 with TRBJ1-4; D gene ambiguous. V lost 5 bases to trimming and J lost 8 bases, with 18 bases between them. This CDR3 region has 15 residues. The V gene's germline CDR1 is LNHDA and CDR2 SQIVND (reference sequence).